This T cell receptor (beta chain) appears in the sequencing data of a study of cytomegalovirus exposure and HLA in healthy donors. The ends lost 3 bases at V and 7 bases at J; junction bases unmatched: 9. The CDR3 is 16 amino acids. Germline V gives CDR1 LNHDA, CDR2 SQIVND (reference sequence). The primer mix had 60 Vbeta and 13 Jbeta primers. Repertoires were generated with immunoSEQ multiplex PCR, while TCRdb's copy carries only in-frame clones and drops some. The table records 160,000 or so clones, more than 60% of them present only once. Findings and caveats of the study: It was 150 to 200 TCR beta chains that were listed as cytomegalovirus-associated. Reportedly, HLA-A and HLA-B alleles of most subjects were accurately predicted from TCR beta. Information on immune exposure was restricted to one variable (CMV serostatus).

Notes on this clone: Antigen specificity is unknown.

At the time of sampling, donors were nominally healthy, though unrecorded immune exposures were likely. The specimen sequenced was PBMCs. This chain links TRBV19 with TRBJ2-1, with 10 bases aligning to TRBD1. The origin of this receptor is a woman younger than 45 in good health and CMV-seronegative. The CDR3 region has the DNA TGTGCCAGTAGTATCGTAGGGACAGGGGTTGCGAATGAGCAGTTCTTC. Encoded protein: CASSIVGTGVANEQFF.